The rows below give T cell receptor beta chains drawn from one sample of a study of blood T cell repertoires in COVID-19. Some clones are missing from TCRdb's copy, which holds only in-frame ones; the method was immunoSEQ multiplex PCR. The data contain over 250,000 clones, over 75% of them singletons. Sequenced: PBMCs or T cells enriched from blood (not recorded which). These TCRs come from a woman younger than 45 who had recovered from COVID-19. Each CDR3 is given with its conserved first and last residue. A D gene is named only where the DNA matches it firmly. Rows give clone size only sometimes, using once, few, many, or a class for an expanded clone.

V gene	J gene	clone size	CDR3 length	D gene	CDR3 protein	CDR3 DNA
TRBV28	TRBJ1-2	NA	14	NA	CASSLGATYYGYTF	TGTGCCAGCAGTTTAGGGGCAACTTACTATGGCTACACCTTC
TRBV2	TRBJ2-7	once	14	NA	CASQNTGVVYEQYF	TGTGCCAGCCAGAACACGGGGGTGGTGTACGAGCAGTACTTC
TRBV24-1	TRBJ1-5	NA	12	NA	CATSDPDQPQHF	TGTGCCACCAGTGATCCCGATCAGCCCCAGCATTTT
TRBV25-1	TRBJ2-5	NA	14	TRBD1	CASSDHRGLETQYF	TGTGCCAGCAGTGACCACAGGGGGCTTGAGACCCAGTACTTC
TRBV28	TRBJ1-1	once	13	NA	CASLLTGNTEAFF	TGTGCCAGCCTCCTGACAGGGAACACTGAAGCTTTCTTT
TRBV27	TRBJ2-2	once	12	NA	CASAPTVGELFF	TGTGCCAGCGCTCCTACGGTCGGGGAGCTGTTTTTT
TRBV6-5	TRBJ2-7	NA	16	TRBD1	CASSYSATGGTYEQYF	TGTGCCAGCAGTTACTCCGCGACAGGGGGAACCTACGAGCAGTACTTC
TRBV6-1	TRBJ1-2	once	13	TRBD1	CASSPDRAHGYTF	TGTGCCAGCAGTCCGGACAGGGCCCATGGCTACACCTTC
TRBV6-2/TRBV6-3	TRBJ1-1	NA	18	TRBD1	CASSDSGQGIRQNTEAFF	TGTGCCAGCAGTGACAGCGGACAGGGAATTAGACAGAACACTGAAGCTTTCTTT
TRBV6-4	TRBJ2-3	NA	16	NA	CASRETSIFSTDTQYF	TGTGCCAGCAGGGAAACTAGCATCTTTAGCACAGATACGCAGTATTTT
TRBV9	TRBJ1-1	NA	12	NA	CASSARDTEAFF	TGTGCCAGCAGCGCCCGGGACACTGAAGCTTTCTTT
TRBV7-2	TRBJ1-5	NA	14	TRBD1	CASSLTGFNQPQHF	TGTGCCAGCAGCTTGACAGGGTTCAATCAGCCCCAGCATTTT
TRBV10-3	TRBJ1-6	NA	15	NA	CAITRTLGGGSPLHF	TGTGCCATCACTCGGACCCTGGGGGGGGGTTCACCCCTCCACTTT
TRBV5-1	TRBJ1-2	NA	14	TRBD1	CASSLAKGGGGYTF	TGCGCCAGCAGCTTGGCCAAAGGGGGCGGTGGCTACACCTTC
TRBV14	TRBJ2-1	NA	16	TRBD2	CASSQSGGSSYNEQFF	TGTGCCAGCAGCCAGAGCGGGGGAAGCTCCTACAATGAGCAGTTCTTC
TRBV19	TRBJ1-1	NA	13	NA	CASSMKGDTEAFF	TGTGCCAGTAGTATGAAAGGGGACACTGAAGCTTTCTTT
TRBV3-1/TRBV3-2	TRBJ1-4	NA	15	NA	CASSQAGAFNEKLFF	TGTGCCAGCAGCCAGGCAGGGGCCTTTAATGAAAAACTGTTTTTT
TRBV6-5	TRBJ1-1	NA	15	TRBD1	CASSPRGGLNTEAFF	TGTGCCAGCAGTCCCCGAGGGGGCCTAAACACTGAAGCTTTCTTT
TRBV12-3/TRBV12-4	TRBJ2-5	NA	11	NA	CASTQKETQYF	TGTGCCAGCACTCAGAAAGAGACCCAGTACTTC
TRBV20-1	TRBJ2-7	NA	14	TRBD1	CSASSTGGEYEQYF	TGCAGTGCTAGTTCGACAGGGGGCGAATACGAGCAGTACTTC
TRBV6-5	TRBJ1-2	NA	14	NA	CASRQQAPGYGYTF	TGTGCCAGCAGACAACAGGCTCCCGGGTATGGCTACACCTTC
TRBV5-8	TRBJ2-1	NA	14	NA	CASSLDGTYNEQFF	TGTGCCAGCAGCTTGGATGGGACATACAATGAGCAGTTCTTC
TRBV5-1	TRBJ2-2	NA	16	NA	CASSLEPRGQGGELFF	TGCGCCAGCAGCTTGGAACCCAGGGGCCAAGGCGGGGAGCTGTTTTTT
TRBV4-1	TRBJ2-1	NA	16	TRBD2	CASSPFSGVSYNEQFF	TGCGCCAGCAGCCCTTTTAGCGGGGTCTCCTACAATGAGCAGTTCTTC
TRBV7-9	TRBJ1-2	NA	14	NA	CASSFRTENYGYTF	TGTGCCAGCAGCTTTCGGACAGAAAACTATGGCTACACCTTC
TRBV2	TRBJ1-5	NA	15	TRBD1	CASSRDRGSNQPQHF	TGTGCCAGCAGTCGGGACAGGGGGTCGAATCAGCCCCAGCATTTT
TRBV10-3	TRBJ1-1	few	12	NA	CAISGGNTEAFF	TGTGCCATCAGTGGAGGGAACACTGAAGCTTTCTTT
TRBV7-3	TRBJ2-7	NA	13	TRBD2	CASSPTSEHEQYF	TGTGCCAGCAGCCCTACTAGCGAACACGAGCAGTACTTC
TRBV19	TRBJ1-5	NA	12	NA	CATPGVYQPQHF	TGTGCCACCCCGGGGGTTTATCAGCCCCAGCATTTT
TRBV11-3	TRBJ1-2	NA	16	NA	CASSPAGGGSLYGYTF	TGTGCCAGCAGCCCTGCCGGGGGGGGTTCTCTCTATGGCTACACCTTC
TRBV19	TRBJ2-2	NA	16	TRBD2	CASSTSPGLAAGELFF	TGTGCCAGTAGTACAAGTCCGGGACTAGCGGCCGGGGAGCTGTTTTTT
TRBV14	TRBJ2-3	few	16	TRBD2	CASSQIAGGLTDTQYF	TGTGCCAGCAGCCAGATAGCGGGGGGACTCACAGATACGCAGTATTTT
TRBV11-2	TRBJ2-3	NA	13	NA	CASSAQILDTQYF	TGTGCCAGCAGCGCACAAATTTTAGATACGCAGTATTTT
TRBV11-2	TRBJ1-2	NA	14	NA	CASSLQVAAYGYTF	TGTGCCAGCAGCTTACAGGTTGCAGCCTATGGCTACACCTTC
TRBV7-8	TRBJ2-5	NA	18	TRBD2	CASSPRLAGESRQKTQYF	TGTGCCAGCAGCCCAAGACTAGCGGGAGAGTCGAGGCAAAAGACCCAGTACTTC
TRBV3-1/TRBV3-2	TRBJ2-1	NA	12	NA	CASRRSGNEQFF	TGTGCCAGCAGGAGGAGCGGGAATGAGCAGTTCTTC
TRBV28	TRBJ2-5	NA	15	TRBD2	CASSTRLAGQETQYF	TGTGCCAGCAGCACTAGACTAGCGGGGCAAGAGACCCAGTACTTC
TRBV6-5	TRBJ2-3	NA	15	NA	CASSLRVSSTDTQYF	TGTGCCAGCAGTTTGCGGGTTTCTAGCACAGATACGCAGTATTTT
TRBV9	TRBJ1-5	NA	14	NA	CASSVAAANQPQHF	TGTGCCAGCAGCGTAGCCGCGGCCAATCAGCCCCAGCATTTT
TRBV28	TRBJ1-3	NA	17	NA	CASSLVTGDRAGNTIYF	TGTGCCAGCAGTTTAGTGACGGGGGATCGAGCTGGAAACACCATATATTTT
TRBV9	TRBJ2-1	once	17	TRBD1	CASSVELRDRVNNEQFF	TGTGCCAGCAGCGTAGAACTCCGGGACAGGGTCAACAATGAGCAGTTCTTC
TRBV13	TRBJ1-2	NA	11	NA	CASGRGYGYTF	TGTGCCAGCGGGCGGGGCTATGGCTACACCTTC
TRBV28	TRBJ1-1	NA	15	TRBD1	CASSLPSRGFSSSFF	TGTGCCAGCAGTCTTCCCTCCAGGGGGTTCAGTTCATCTTTCTTT
TRBV7-8	TRBJ2-1	NA	14	NA	CASSLARLPNEQFF	TGTGCCAGCAGCTTAGCCAGACTCCCCAATGAGCAGTTCTTC